This passage covers 29 T cell receptor beta chains from one sample sequenced in a study of shared clonotypes between healthy human individuals. Only in-frame clones appear in the TCRdb table, and some are missing; sequencing was by immunoSEQ multiplex PCR. This table has 700,000 to 950,000 clones, 96% appearing once. Only CD45RO-negative cells positively selected for CCR7 counted as naive CD8 cells, so terminally differentiated effector memory CD45RA+ cells were excluded. Sample: naive CD8+ T cells sorted from blood. These receptors originate from a man aged 25 to 40 in good health.

The chain has TRBV29-1 and TRBJ2-1, with D hard to call. CDR1 and CDR2 (germline): SQVTM, ANQGSEA. The length of the CDR3 is 13 residues. V gave up 3 bases and J gave up 7 bases, with 13 bases separating them. The CDR3 reads CSVDGLGKNEQFF. The CDR3 nucleotides read TGCAGCGTTGATGGTTTAGGGAAGAATGAGCAGTTCTTC.

The chain joins TRBV7-9 to TRBJ2-2; 8 nucleotides line up with TRBD1. Germline values: CDR1 SEHNR, CDR2 FQNEAQ (reference sequence). V was pared by 5 bases and J by 8 bases, with 16 bases of the junction left unmatched. The length of the CDR3 is 17 residues. CDR3 DNA sequence: TGTGCCAGCAGCCCTCCGGGCGGACAGGGAGGTTCGGGGGAGCTGTTTTTT. This gives the protein CASSPPGGQGGSGELFF.

This clone appeared once. The chain joins TRBV27 to TRBJ2-3, with D maybe TRBD2 (5 bases). Germline values: CDR1 MNHEY, CDR2 SMNVEV (reference sequence). Trimming removed 5 bases from V and 4 bases from J, with 10 bases in between. The CDR3 runs to 13 residues. The CDR3 reads CASSREPADTQYF. As DNA, the CDR3 is TGTGCCAGCAGTCGGGAACCAGCAGATACGCAGTATTTT.

This clone has more than one count but fewer than ten. This chain connects TRBV29-1 to TRBJ2-3, with a possible D match to TRBD2 (5 bases). This CDR3 is built from 13 residues. The germline gives CDR1 SQVTM, CDR2 ANQGSEA. The V gene lost 5 bases and the J gene lost 2 bases, with 11 bases spanning the gap. The CDR3 DNA follows: TGCAGCGTTTTCGGGGAACTCACAGATACGCAGTATTTT. Its protein is CSVFGELTDTQYF.

The V call is TRBV10-2, the J call TRBJ2-7; 7 nucleotides align to TRBD1. Germline loops: CDR1 WSHSY, CDR2 SAAADI. Losses at the gene ends were 2 bases for V and 2 bases for J; bases not matched to a gene: 12. The CDR3 contains 17 residues. The CDR3: CASSETFDRESPYEQYF. The DNA of the CDR3 is TGCGCCAGCAGTGAGACTTTCGACAGGGAGTCCCCCTACGAGCAGTACTTC.

On this clone itself: Other DNA sequences in the same sample also yield this CDR3. CDR3: CASSPRESSYEQYF. CDR3 in DNA: TGTGCCAGCAGCCCCAGAGAGAGCTCCTACGAGCAGTACTTC. The rearrangement links TRBV11-3 to TRBJ2-7, with D uncertain. The germline gives CDR1 SGHNT, CDR2 YENEEA. The CDR3 totals 14 residues. Trimming pared 5 bases from V and 0 bases from J, leaving 11 bases between.

J is TRBJ2-3 and V is TRBV7-8; D ambiguous. V was pared by 1 base and J by 4 bases, with 12 bases between. CDR1 is SGHVS and CDR2 is FQNEAQ in the germline V gene. The CDR3 is made up of 15 amino acids. The CDR3 DNA sequence: TGTGCCAGCAGCTTAGAACACCACCAATCAGATACGCAGTATTTT. This sequence encodes CASSLEHHQSDTQYF.

The chain joins TRBV7-9 to TRBJ2-2; 7 nucleotides line up with TRBD1. CDR3 size: 14 residues. V lost 5 bases and J lost 9; bases outside the gene matches: 9. Germline CDR1 reads SEHNR; CDR2 reads FQNEAQ (reference sequence). The DNA for the CDR3 is TGTGCCAGCAGCCCAGACAGGGTAAACCGGGAGCTGTTTTTT. It codes for CASSPDRVNRELFF.

V gene TRBV27 combines with J gene TRBJ2-7; 10 bases align to TRBD2. This CDR3 is built from 16 residues. CDR1 is MNHEY, CDR2 SMNVEV, per germline (reference sequence). Trimming took 5 bases from V and 1 from J; bases not matched to a gene: 8. CDR3 in DNA: TGTGCCAGCAGTAAAATAATAGCGGGAGGATCCTACGAGCAGTACTTC. Its translation is CASSKIIAGGSYEQYF.

The chain couples TRBV5-4 to TRBJ2-5; either TRBD1 or TRBD2 may supply D (5 bases each). CDR3 length: 15 amino acids. Per the germline V gene, CDR1 is SGHNT and CDR2 is YYREEE (reference sequence). Trimming pared 3 bases from V and 5 bases from J, leaving 17 bases between. The CDR3 DNA sequence: TGTGCCAGCAGCTCTCGAGGCCAGGGACGGGAGACCCAGTACTTC. Its translation is CASSSRGQGRETQYF.

This rearrangement joins TRBV4-3 to TRBJ1-1; D unclear. CDR1 and CDR2 (germline): LGHNA, YSLEER. The CDR3 is made up of 14 amino acids. The V end was cut by 1 base, the J end by 2 bases, with 8 bases between. CDR3 coding DNA: TGCGCCAGCAGCCAAGCACGACTTAACACTGAAGCTTTCTTT. It is translated as CASSQARLNTEAFF.

This sequence joins TRBV28 and TRBJ2-7, with D perhaps TRBD2 (6 bases). Germline CDR1 MDHEN, CDR2 SYDVKM. This CDR3 is 16 amino acids long. Trimming left V 5 bases short and J 0 bases short, with 17 bases between. CDR3 residues: CASSPLAGLYSYEQYF. CDR3 bases: TGTGCCAGCAGTCCCCTGGCGGGATTATACTCCTACGAGCAGTACTTC. The whole variable domain, remainder taken from reference TRBV28 and TRBJ2-7, is DVKVTQSSRYLVKRTGEKVFLECVQDMDHENMFWYRQDPGLGLRLIYFSYDVKMKEKGDIPEGYSVSREKKERFSLILESASTNQTSMYLCASSPLAGLYSYEQYFGPGTRLTVT.

The gene calls are TRBV5-1 and TRBJ2-1, with 9 bases identical to TRBD1. V trimming: 0 bases; J trimming: 6 bases; junction bases outside the gene matches: 10. CDR3 size: 17 residues. The germline V gene has CDR1 SGHRS and CDR2 YFSETQ. CDR3 region: CASSLVDGTGTGNEQFF. The CDR3 coding sequence is TGCGCCAGCAGCTTGGTGGACGGGACAGGGACGGGCAATGAGCAGTTCTTC.

This clone occurred once. The chain is built from TRBV7-9 and TRBJ1-1, with D maybe TRBD1 (5 bases). In germline, CDR1 is SEHNR, CDR2 FQNEAQ (reference sequence). Trimming removed 5 bases at V and 4 bases at J, with 11 bases between. This CDR3 region has 13 residues. CDR3 sequence reads: CASSAQVTTEAFF. CDR3 nucleotide sequence: TGTGCCAGCAGCGCACAGGTTACCACTGAAGCTTTCTTT.

This clone is a singleton in its sample. Other DNA sequences of this sample code for an identical CDR3. The CDR3 is CASSETSGDTDTQYF. The CDR3, as DNA: TGTGCCAGTAGTGAGACTAGCGGGGACACAGATACGCAGTATTTT. The gene calls are TRBV9 and TRBJ2-3; 11 bases align to TRBD2. Per the germline V gene, CDR1 is SGDLS and CDR2 is YYNGEE. This CDR3 contains 15 residues. V dropped 8 bases and J dropped 2; count of bases not matched to a gene: 7.

This clone appeared once. One base away lies a much larger clone, so this may be a sequencing read error. The rearrangement links TRBV7-6 to TRBJ2-5; D unclear. The CDR3 loop spans 12 amino acids. Germline V gene data show CDR1 as SGHVS and CDR2 as FNYEAQ. Trimming took 2 bases from V and 3 from J, leaving 4 bases between them. The CDR3 DNA reads TGTGCCAGCAGCTTATTGGAAGAGACCCAGTACTTC. Translating it yields CASSLLEETQYF.

This chain uses TRBV29-1 with TRBJ2-2, with 11 bases identical to TRBD2. CDR3 length: 11 amino acids. The germline V gene encodes CDR1 SQVTM and CDR2 ANQGSEA. V was clipped by 6 bases and J by 13 bases; unmatched bases: 4. Here the CDR3 reads CSVNLAGGLFF. The CDR3 DNA is TGCAGCGTAAACCTAGCGGGAGGGCTGTTTTTT.

The chain combines TRBV10-3 with TRBJ2-5; D possibly corresponds to TRBD2 (7 bases). Germline assignment: CDR1 ENHRY and CDR2 SYGVKD. Trimming took 0 bases from V and 9 from J, leaving 14 bases between them. This CDR3 has 14 residues. In DNA, the CDR3 is TGTGCCATCAGTGAGTCTGGAGGGGGAGGGCCCCAGTACTTC. Translation gives CAISESGGGGPQYF.

This clone appeared a single time. In nucleotides, the CDR3 is TGCGCCAGCAGCTTGGGTGGTGGCGGGACCCTGGATGAGCAGTTCTTC. Translation: CASSLGGGGTLDEQFF. The genes are TRBV5-1 and TRBJ2-1; tentatively, D is TRBD2 (6 bases). V gave up 0 bases and J gave up 8 bases, with 18 bases separating them. This CDR3 region has 16 residues. Per the germline V gene, CDR1 is SGHRS and CDR2 is YFSETQ.

This chain joins TRBV19 and TRBJ2-3, with a possible D match to TRBD2 (5 bases). This CDR3 spans 14 amino acids. With 2 bases removed from V and 4 bases from J, the gap between germline ends came to 10 bases. Per germline, CDR1 LNHDA and CDR2 SQIVND (reference sequence). The CDR3 bases are TGTGCCAGTAGTATATACCGGGATGCAGATACGCAGTATTTT. It specifies CASSIYRDADTQYF.

The chain combines TRBV10-2 with TRBJ1-2; 8 positions match TRBD1. This CDR3 has 14 residues. V shed 2 bases and J 6 bases; nucleotides not matched to a gene: 5. The germline V gene encodes CDR1 WSHSY and CDR2 SAAADI. Here the CDR3 reads CASSEARGLNGYTF. In DNA, the CDR3 is TGCGCCAGCAGTGAGGCCAGGGGGCTTAATGGCTACACCTTC.

This chain joins TRBV4-3 and TRBJ2-2, with 7 nucleotides matching TRBD2. Germline CDR1 is LGHNA and CDR2 is YSLEER. The CDR3 length is 17 residues. V was clipped by 1 base and J by 7 bases; unmatched bases: 12. The CDR3: CASSQGVAGDQFGELFF. The CDR3 bases are TGCGCCAGCAGCCAAGGTGTGGCGGGAGACCAGTTCGGGGAGCTGTTTTTT.

The J gene is TRBJ2-5, the V gene TRBV11-2, with a possible D match to TRBD1 (6 bases). V was shortened by 3 bases and J by 0 bases, with 11 bases between the two germline ends. This CDR3 has 15 amino acids. Germline values: CDR1 SGHAT, CDR2 FQNNGV. The CDR3 reads CASSFDPGDQETQYF. CDR3 nucleotide sequence: TGTGCCAGCAGCTTTGATCCAGGGGACCAAGAGACCCAGTACTTC.

This clone was picked up one time. V usage is TRBV4-1 and J usage is TRBJ2-1; the D gene is possibly TRBD2 (5 bases). The CDR3 contains 14 residues. CDR1 and CDR2 (germline): MGHRA, YSYEKL. Trimming left V 4 bases short and J 5 bases short, with 12 bases between. CDR3 DNA sequence: TGCGCCAGCAGCCGAAAGACGGGGAACAATGAGCAGTTCTTC. Its translation is CASSRKTGNNEQFF.

As concerns this clone: Sequence at one end of the junction differs from germline and may be a read error. This chain joins TRBV7-7 and TRBJ2-1, with D tentatively TRBD2 (6 bases). CDR1 and CDR2 from the germline V gene are SSHAT and FNYEAQ (reference sequence). CDR3 length: 17 amino acids. Here the CDR3 reads CASSQRSSRGNYNEQFF. The CDR3 bases are TGTGCTAGCAGCCAAAGAAGTAGTCGCGGGAACTACAATGAGCAGTTCTTC.

In nucleotides, the CDR3 is TGCGCCAGCAGCCAAGTTCCCCTAGCGGGAGGTTTTTACGAGCAGTACTTC. Its protein is CASSQVPLAGGFYEQYF. This chain uses TRBV4-1 with TRBJ2-7; 11 bases are shared with TRBD2. The V segment lost 1 base and the J segment 4 bases; nucleotides outside the gene matches: 9. The CDR3 spans 17 residues. CDR1 and CDR2 (germline): MGHRA, YSYEKL.

The chain recombines TRBV7-9 with TRBJ1-5; no firm D call. The V and J ends lost 5 bases and 5 bases respectively, with 13 bases between them. Per the germline V gene, CDR1 is SEHNR and CDR2 is FQNEAQ (reference sequence). The CDR3 runs 14 residues. CDR3 DNA: TGTGCCAGCAGCCCGGAGACGTTGTATCAGCCCCAGCATTTT. Protein product: CASSPETLYQPQHF.

The rearrangement joins TRBV9 to TRBJ1-5; D remains ambiguous. Germline V gene lookup returns CDR1 SGDLS and CDR2 YYNGEE. Trimming took 8 bases from V and 5 from J, leaving 2 bases between them. The CDR3 loop spans 9 amino acids. The CDR3 DNA is TGTGCCAGACATCAGCCCCAGCATTTT. Protein sequence: CARHQPQHF. Complete variable domain (other parts from reference TRBV9 and TRBJ1-5): DSGVTQTPKHLITATGQRVTLRCSPRSGDLSVYWYQQSLDQGLQFLIQYYNGEERAKGNILERFSAQQFPDLHSELNLSSLELGDSALYFCARHQPQHFGDGTRLSIL.

This clone was seen more than once but under ten times. This chain connects TRBV7-9 to TRBJ2-3; D is unclear. In germline, CDR1 is SEHNR, CDR2 FQNEAQ (reference sequence). The CDR3 is made up of 12 amino acids. V was cut by 6 bases and J by 5 bases, with 9 bases left in between. CDR3 bases: TGTGCCAGCAGATGGGGTGGAGATACGCAGTATTTT. Its translation: CASRWGGDTQYF. The full variable domain, with the rest looked up from reference TRBV7-9 and TRBJ2-3, is DTGVSQNPRHKITKRGQNVTFRCDPISEHNRLYWYRQTLGQGPEFLTYFQNEAQLEKSRLLSDRFSAERPKGSFSTLEIQRTEQGDSAMYLCASRWGGDTQYFGPGTRLTVL.